The sequence of this T cell receptor beta chain was determined in a study of blood T cell repertoires in COVID-19. Overall study: Collection of acute and convalescent COVID-19 samples took place in the United States, Italy and Spain.

V shed 0 bases and J shed 4 bases, with 12 bases lying between them. CDR3 length: 15 amino acids. In the authors' methods: Amplification with reference gene primers provided the estimates of nucleated cell counts. Only in-frame clones appear in the TCRdb table, and some are missing; sequencing was by immunoSEQ multiplex PCR. That table gives V, J and clone size, and the DNA gave D and trimming. The data show approximately 300,000 clones, 89% seen once. Participants were aged roughly 18 to 89 years, lived in 25 or so US areas, and enrolled virtually. Cohort 3 recovered donors had two negative PCRs, clearance, or symptom resolution.

The material sequenced was PBMCs or T cells enriched from blood (not recorded which). This receptor was obtained from a woman in her twenties or thirties who had recovered from COVID-19. The J gene is TRBJ1-1, the V gene TRBV23-1, with D possibly TRBD1 on 6 matching bases. TRBV23-1 is sorted into the ORF group, with uncertain function. This chain's CDR3 is CASSQSRETGTEAFF. The CDR3 DNA sequence: TGCGCCAGCAGTCAATCAAGGGAGACAGGCACTGAAGCTTTCTTT.